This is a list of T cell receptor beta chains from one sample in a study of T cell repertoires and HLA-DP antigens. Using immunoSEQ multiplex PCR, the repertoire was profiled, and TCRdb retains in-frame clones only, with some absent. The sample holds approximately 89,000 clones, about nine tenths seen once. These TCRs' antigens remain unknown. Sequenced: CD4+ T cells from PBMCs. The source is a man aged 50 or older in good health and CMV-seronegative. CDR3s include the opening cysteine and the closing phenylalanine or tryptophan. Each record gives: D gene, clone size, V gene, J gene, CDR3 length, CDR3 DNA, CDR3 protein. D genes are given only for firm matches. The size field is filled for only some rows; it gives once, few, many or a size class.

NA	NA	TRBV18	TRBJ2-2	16	TGTGCCAGCTCACGAATCGCCTTGGGGAACACCGGGGAGCTGTTTTTT	CASSRIALGNTGELFF
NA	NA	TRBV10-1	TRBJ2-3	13	TGCGCCAGCAGACGAGACGGCACAGATACGCAGTATTTT	CASRRDGTDTQYF
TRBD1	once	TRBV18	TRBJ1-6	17	TGTGCCAGCTCATGGGACAGGGGGTCACTAACAAATTCACCCCTCCACTTT	CASSWDRGSLTNSPLHF
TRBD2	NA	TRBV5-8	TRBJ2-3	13	TGTGCCAGCAGCTTAGCGGGGGGGGATACGCAGTATTTT	CASSLAGGDTQYF
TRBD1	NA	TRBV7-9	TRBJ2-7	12	TGTGCCAGCCAACAGGGGGCCCACGAGCAGTACTTC	CASQQGAHEQYF
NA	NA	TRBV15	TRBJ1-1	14	TGTGCCACCAGCAGAGATAGGGACGGAGGGGAAGCTTTCTTT	CATSRDRDGGEAFF
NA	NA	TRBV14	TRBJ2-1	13	TGTGCCAGCAGCCCTCAGGCCTACGCTGAGCAGTTCTTC	CASSPQAYAEQFF
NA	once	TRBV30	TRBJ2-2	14	TGTGCCTGGAAAGGGATTCGGGACACCGGGGAGCTGTTTTTT	CAWKGIRDTGELFF
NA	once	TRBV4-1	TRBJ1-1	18	TGCGCCAGCAGCCAACTCGCCGGGACATCGCGGGGGAGGACTGAAGCTTTCTTT	CASSQLAGTSRGRTEAFF
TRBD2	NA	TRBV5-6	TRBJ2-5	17	TGTGCCAGCAGCCCACCGGGGGGACTAGCGGAGCAAGAGACCCAGTACTTC	CASSPPGGLAEQETQYF
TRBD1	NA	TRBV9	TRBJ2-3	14	TGTGCCAGCAGCCCCACAGGGGTGGGAGATACGCAGTATTTT	CASSPTGVGDTQYF
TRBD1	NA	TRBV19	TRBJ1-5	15	TGTGCCAGTAGCACGACAGGGGGATTATTTCAGCCCCAGCATTTT	CASSTTGGLFQPQHF
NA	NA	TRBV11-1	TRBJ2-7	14	TGTGCCAGCAGTTTGACTGAGAGCTCCTACGAGCAGTACTTC	CASSLTESSYEQYF
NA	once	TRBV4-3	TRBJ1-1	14	TGCGCCAGCAGCCAAGGAAGGGCGCGAACTGAAGCTTTCTTT	CASSQGRARTEAFF
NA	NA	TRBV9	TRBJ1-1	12	TGTGCCAGCAGCGACGAGGACACTGAAGCTTTCTTT	CASSDEDTEAFF
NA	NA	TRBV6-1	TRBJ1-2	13	TGTGCCAGCAGTGAATGGACAGATCGTGGCTACACCTTC	CASSEWTDRGYTF
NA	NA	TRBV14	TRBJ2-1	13	TGTGCCAGCAGCCAAGCACTAGTAAGTGAGCAGTTCTTC	CASSQALVSEQFF
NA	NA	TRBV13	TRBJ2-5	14	TGTGCCAGCAGACGGGGGACGGAACAAGAGACCCAGTACTTC	CASRRGTEQETQYF
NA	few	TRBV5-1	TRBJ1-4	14	TGCGCCAGCAGCTTGGAATGGGGGAATGAAAAACTGTTTTTT	CASSLEWGNEKLFF
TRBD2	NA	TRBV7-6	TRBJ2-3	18	TGTGCCAGCAGCTTACTAGCGGGGGGACGTGCTAGCACAGATACGCAGTATTTT	CASSLLAGGRASTDTQYF
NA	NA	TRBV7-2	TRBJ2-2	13	TGTGCCAGCAGCTTAAGCCTCACCGGGGAGCTGTTTTTT	CASSLSLTGELFF